This TCR beta chain was found in a study of T-cell reconstitution after alpha-beta-depleted transplantation in children. The V gene's germline CDR1 is KGHDR and CDR2 SFDVKD. Unmatched junction bases numbered 5, after V lost 3 bases and J lost 3 bases. This CDR3 is 16 amino acids long. This clonotype was counted ten times or more. Its antigen remains unidentified. The TCRbeta library incorporated unique molecular identifiers. A single record per CDR3 protein comes from TCRdb applying MiXCR to the PCR reads. The table records more than 85,000 distinct CDR3 sequences, roughly 7.1% of them present only once. Broader study findings: Surviving recipient T cells and thymic progenitors produced the high day-60 TCRbeta diversity seen in some patients. The main origin of T-cell counts and diversity one year after transplant was newly produced T cells. Approximately two months post-transplant, alpha-beta T cells reportedly originated from several hundred expanded graft clones.

The chain uses TRBV24-1 and TRBJ2-3; TRBD2 agrees at 10 bases. Sequencing was performed on PBMCs, taken before TCRalphabeta/CD19-depleted stem cell transplant. The source of this sequence is a boy aged 2 to 9 with acute lymphoblastic leukemia, due to receive a stem cell transplant. The CDR3 loop is CATSDTSSGGTDTQYF. CDR3 coding DNA: TGTGCCACCAGTGATACCTCTAGCGGGGGAACAGATACGCAGTATTTT.